These T cell receptor beta chains were read from a single sample in a study of T cells after yellow fever vaccination. One entry per CDR3 protein results from TCRdb running MiXCR on the 5' RACE reads. The sample includes over 120,000 distinct CDR3 sequences, under 8% of them seen just once. The source material was CD4+ T cells sorted from PBMCs, sampled 10 days after the yellow fever booster vaccination. Receptors originate from a man aged 25-40 years who received the YFV17D yellow fever vaccine. CDR3s include the opening cysteine and the closing phenylalanine or tryptophan. The D gene is left open where the match is weak. Clone size is stated in some rows and not others, as once, few, many or a class when expanded.

TRBD2 | TRBJ2-1 | TRBV3-1 | many | CASSQKFYGLARF | TGTGCCAGCAGCCAAAAGTTTTACGGACTAGCTCGCTTC
. | TRBJ2-2 | TRBV27 | many | CASSLFSGREAGELFF | TGTGCCAGCAGTTTATTTTCCGGGAGAGAGGCCGGGGAGCTGTTTTTT
TRBD1 | TRBJ2-1 | TRBV4-3 | . | CASSQTGTGLSYNEQFF | TGCGCCAGCAGCCAGACTGGGACAGGGCTTTCGTACAATGAGCAGTTCTTC
. | TRBJ2-5 | TRBV30 | many | CAFGQTGVSETQYF | TGTGCCTTCGGCCAAACGGGAGTTTCCGAGACCCAGTACTTC
. | TRBJ1-5 | TRBV19 | . | CASSIGQGISNQPQHF | TGTGCCAGTAGTATTGGTCAGGGGATCAGCAATCAGCCCCAGCATTTT
. | TRBJ2-7 | TRBV20-1 | many | CSLPGHRYEQYF | TGCAGCCTTCCGGGACACCGATACGAGCAGTACTTC
. | TRBJ2-1 | TRBV30 | few | CAWSGGNSAKSSYNEQFF | TGTGCCTGGAGTGGGGGGAATAGCGCCAAGAGCTCCTACAATGAGCAGTTCTTC
. | TRBJ2-7 | TRBV6-1 | . | CASTERQLYEQYF | TGTGCCAGCACCGAACGACAGCTCTACGAGCAGTACTTC
TRBD2 | TRBJ2-1 | TRBV7-6 | many | CASSLGRTSGSNEQFF | TGTGCCAGCAGCTTAGGCAGGACTAGCGGGAGCAATGAGCAGTTCTTC
TRBD2 | TRBJ2-7 | TRBV18 | . | CASSRSLAGVDEQYF | TGTGCCAGCTCACGCTCACTAGCGGGAGTCGACGAGCAGTACTTC
. | TRBJ2-7 | TRBV12-3/TRBV12-4 | many | CASSSSGTAPYEQYF | TGTGCCAGCAGTTCCTCCGGGACGGCCCCCTACGAGCAGTACTTC
TRBD2 | TRBJ2-3 | TRBV12-3/TRBV12-4 | many | CASSWGTSGVSTDTQYF | TGTGCCAGCAGTTGGGGGACTAGCGGGGTTAGCACAGATACGCAGTATTTT
. | TRBJ2-1 | TRBV5-6 | . | CASSTQRGEQFF | TGTGCCAGCAGCACCCAACGAGGGGAGCAGTTCTTC
. | TRBJ1-2 | TRBV28 | many | CASSFQFDGYTF | TGTGCCAGCAGTTTCCAATTCGATGGCTACACCTTC
. | TRBJ2-5 | TRBV20-1 | few | CSARDSGKNWRGGETQYF | TGCAGTGCTAGAGATTCGGGGAAAAACTGGCGGGGAGGAGAGACCCAGTACTTC
TRBD1 | TRBJ2-7 | TRBV5-1 | many | CASRSGTGPYEQYF | TGCGCCAGCAGGTCCGGGACAGGGCCTTACGAGCAGTACTTC
. | TRBJ1-5 | TRBV3-1 | many | CASSQGDQPQHF | TGTGCCAGCAGCCAAGGGGATCAGCCCCAGCATTTT
TRBD2 | TRBJ2-7 | TRBV5-1 | few | CASSGLAGFTHEQYF | TGCGCCAGCAGCGGACTAGCGGGATTTACCCACGAGCAGTACTTC
. | TRBJ1-1 | TRBV6-4 | many | CASSQTPGLEAFF | TGTGCCAGCAGCCAAACCCCAGGCCTTGAAGCTTTCTTT
. | TRBJ2-7 | TRBV19 | . | CASSPGRTYEQYF | TGTGCCAGTAGCCCCGGACGGACCTACGAGCAGTACTTC
. | TRBJ2-3 | TRBV18 | many | CASIRAPLSTDTQYF | TGTGCCAGTATCAGAGCTCCCCTAAGCACAGATACGCAGTATTTT
. | TRBJ1-5 | TRBV6-5 | few | CASSYARGGNQPQHF | TGTGCCAGCAGTTACGCCAGGGGTGGCAATCAGCCCCAGCATTTT
TRBD2 | TRBJ2-7 | TRBV3-1 | many | CASSQLAGGPYEQYF | TGTGCCAGCAGCCAACTAGCGGGAGGGCCCTACGAGCAGTACTTC
TRBD1 | TRBJ2-5 | TRBV6-5 | many | CASSPGTASLGTQYF | TGTGCCAGCAGCCCTGGGACAGCTAGCTTGGGGACCCAGTACTTC
. | TRBJ2-2 | TRBV29-1 | many | CSVAGAGELFF | TGCAGCGTTGCCGGCGCCGGGGAGCTGTTTTTT
. | TRBJ2-1 | TRBV27 | many | CASSLLLSRSYNEQFF | TGTGCCAGCAGTTTGCTCTTGAGCAGGAGTTACAATGAGCAGTTCTTC
. | TRBJ2-5 | TRBV20-1 | . | CSAGEETQYF | TGCAGTGCCGGAGAGGAGACCCAGTACTTC
. | TRBJ1-1 | TRBV12-3/TRBV12-4 | many | CASSLTRGTEAFF | TGTGCCAGCAGTTTAACGAGGGGCACTGAAGCTTTCTTT
. | TRBJ2-7 | TRBV5-1 | few | CASSLASGTSYEQYF | TGCGCCAGCAGCTTGGCCTCAGGGACCTCCTACGAGCAGTACTTC
. | TRBJ2-2 | TRBV20-1 | many | CSARGQGTGELFF | TGCAGTGCTCGGGGGCAGGGAACCGGGGAGCTGTTTTTT
. | TRBJ2-7 | TRBV6-1 | few | CASSLGGRRGYEQYF | TGTGCCAGCAGTCTAGGGGGGCGGAGAGGTTACGAGCAGTACTTC
. | TRBJ2-7 | TRBV6-1 | many | CASSGPTSSSYEQYF | TGTGCCAGCAGTGGTCCGACGTCCAGCTCCTACGAGCAGTACTTC
TRBD1 | TRBJ2-5 | TRBV7-2 | many | CASSLATGAETQYF | TGTGCCAGCAGCTTAGCCACAGGGGCAGAGACCCAGTACTTC
. | TRBJ1-1 | TRBV6-5 | many | CASSYSGGGGTEAFF | TGTGCCAGCAGTTACTCGGGCGGGGGGGGCACTGAAGCTTTCTTT
TRBD2 | TRBJ2-1 | TRBV2 | many | CASSTRTSGRALSYNEQFF | TGTGCCAGCAGTACCCGGACTAGCGGGAGGGCCTTATCCTACAATGAGCAGTTCTTC
TRBD2 | TRBJ2-1 | TRBV15 | many | CATSLRTSAFNEQFF | TGTGCCACCAGCCTGCGGACTAGCGCCTTCAATGAGCAGTTCTTC
. | TRBJ2-5 | TRBV12-3/TRBV12-4 | many | CASSSPPTAGETQYF | TGTGCCAGCAGTTCTCCCCCAACTGCGGGGGAGACCCAGTACTTC
. | TRBJ2-1 | TRBV7-2 | many | CASSVRLFYNEQFF | TGTGCCAGCAGCGTCAGACTTTTCTACAATGAGCAGTTCTTC
. | TRBJ2-5 | TRBV20-1 | . | CSAPRREETQYF | TGCAGTGCTCCCCGCCGGGAAGAGACCCAGTACTTC
TRBD2 | TRBJ2-1 | TRBV6-5 | many | CASSYAPGGPHEQFF | TGTGCCAGCAGTTACGCCCCGGGAGGGCCCCATGAGCAGTTCTTC
. | TRBJ1-2 | TRBV5-4 | few | CASSGGPLNYGYTF | TGTGCCAGCAGCGGCGGGCCGCTCAACTATGGCTACACCTTC
. | TRBJ2-7 | TRBV7-9 | many | CASSSTGARKYYEQYF | TGTGCCAGCAGCAGTACCGGGGCCAGAAAATACTACGAGCAGTACTTC
TRBD2 | TRBJ2-6 | TRBV19 | many | CASKRGSSGANVLTF | TGTGCCAGTAAGCGGGGGAGCTCTGGGGCCAACGTCCTGACTTTC
TRBD1 | TRBJ2-3 | TRBV27 | many | CASSATGGEDTQYF | TGTGCCAGCAGTGCGACAGGGGGTGAGGATACGCAGTATTTT
. | TRBJ2-7 | TRBV20-1 | few | CSASQVTYEQYF | TGCAGTGCTTCCCAAGTTACCTACGAGCAGTACTTC
. | TRBJ1-2 | TRBV24-1 | many | CATSETMGYGYTF | TGTGCCACCAGTGAGACCATGGGGTACGGCTACACCTTC
TRBD2 | TRBJ2-1 | TRBV7-8 | many | CASTGRGREGPNEQFF | TGTGCCAGCACTGGAAGGGGGCGGGAGGGCCCCAATGAGCAGTTCTTC
. | TRBJ2-5 | TRBV9 | . | CASSVEASAQETQYF | TGTGCCAGCAGCGTAGAGGCTAGCGCCCAAGAGACCCAGTACTTC
TRBD1 | TRBJ2-1 | TRBV6-1 | many | CASTTRDRGRNEQFF | TGTGCCAGCACCACCCGGGACAGGGGAAGGAATGAGCAGTTCTTC
. | TRBJ2-7 | TRBV18 | many | CASSPAVGSYEQYF | TGTGCCAGCTCACCTGCAGTCGGCTCCTACGAGCAGTACTTC
. | TRBJ1-1 | TRBV5-1 | many | CASSPAGDTEAFF | TGCGCCAGCAGCCCGGCCGGGGACACTGAAGCTTTCTTT
TRBD2 | TRBJ2-1 | TRBV19 | . | CASSIDPGVAGRQFF | TGTGCCAGTAGTATAGATCCCGGTGTAGCGGGACGTCAGTTCTTC
TRBD2 | TRBJ2-1 | TRBV30 | few | CAWSAPTSREQFF | TGTGCCTGGAGCGCCCCGACTAGCCGTGAGCAGTTCTTC